The next 26 T cell receptor beta chains were all read from a single sample in a study of molecular identifiers for immune sequencing clone quantification. TCRdb passed the PCR reads through MiXCR, listing each CDR3 protein once. Seen here are around 2,500 distinct CDR3 sequences, around 22% observed once, and the top ten hold roughly 8.8%. Source material: naive CD8+ T cells from blood, with Jurkat cell RNA spiked in. Subset indicated: FACS-sorted CD8+CD4-CCR7+CD45RA+ naive T cells. The receptor source for this set is a human donor in good health. Some libraries in this study had Jurkat cell RNA spiked in.

The count of this clonotype is one. The chain uses TRBV6-2 or TRBV6-3 and TRBJ2-1; 8 positions match TRBD2. Germline loops: CDR1 MNHEY, CDR2 SVGEGT. Trimming at V came to 7 bases and at J to 9 bases, leaving 5 bases not matched to a gene. The CDR3 has 12 amino acids. CDR3 sequence: CASNGLAGEQFF. CDR3 sequence (DNA): TGTGCCAGCAACGGACTAGCTGGTGAGCAGTTCTTC.

The chain couples TRBV7-2 to TRBJ2-2; no reliable D call. Germline CDR1 is SGHTA and CDR2 is FQGNSA. The CDR3 extends over 17 amino acids. Trimming pared 5 bases from V and 1 base from J, leaving 17 bases between. CDR3 loop: CASSLIRETKNTGELFF. The CDR3 coding sequence is TGTGCCAGCAGCCTAATCCGCGAGACGAAGAACACCGGGGAGCTGTTTTTT.

This chain connects TRBV7-2 to TRBJ2-2; 7 bases map to TRBD1. The CDR3 has 15 residues. Germline CDR1 reads SGHTA; CDR2 reads FQGNSA. Trimming removed 5 bases from V and 5 bases from J; junction bases left unmatched: 8. The CDR3 region has the DNA TGTGCCAGCAGCGAATGGCTACAGGGGACCGGGGAGCTGTTTTTT. Amino acids: CASSEWLQGTGELFF.

This clonotype is labeled medium-sized. CDR3 nucleotides: TGTGCCAGCGGACAGGGCATCCACGAGCAGTACTTC. This codes for CASGQGIHEQYF. J is TRBJ2-7 and V is TRBV27, with TRBD1 matching 8 bases. Germline CDR1 and CDR2: MNHEY and SMNVEV (reference sequence). J lost 5 bases, V lost 8 bases, and 5 bases had no gene match. This CDR3 region has 12 residues.

This clonotype ranks as medium-sized. This chain uses TRBV20-1 with TRBJ2-7; perhaps TRBD2 as D (6 bases). The CDR3 is 14 amino acids. From germline, CDR1 is DFQATT and CDR2 SNEGSKA (reference sequence). V lost 5 bases and J 3 bases, leaving 17 bases between the germline ends. CDR3 DNA: TGCAGTGCTGATACTCCGGGACTCAACTACGAGCAGTACTTC. It specifies CSADTPGLNYEQYF.

This clonotype was counted between two and nine times. The V gene is TRBV13, the J gene TRBJ1-2; a possible D gene is TRBD1 (6 bases). Trimming removed 5 bases from V and 0 bases from J, with 10 bases in between. The germline V gene has CDR1 PRHDT and CDR2 FYEKMQ (reference sequence). The CDR3 contains 14 residues. In DNA, the CDR3 is TGTGCCAGCAGCCGAGGACAGTCTAACTATGGCTACACCTTC. This translates into CASSRGQSNYGYTF.

About this clonotype itself: One base away lies a much larger clone, so this may be a sequencing read error. The gene calls are TRBV4-1 and TRBJ2-7; 8 bases line up with TRBD1. Trimming removed 8 bases from V and 5 bases from J; junction bases left unmatched: 14. CDR1 and CDR2 (germline): MGHRA, YSYEKL. The CDR3 runs to 15 residues. The CDR3 bases are TGCGCCAGCGGCCGCTTAGGACAGGGTCGGGACGAGCAGTACTTC. It specifies CASGRLGQGRDEQYF.

This clonotype was counted between two and nine times. The chain employs TRBV4-3 and TRBJ2-3, with D unresolved. The germline V gene encodes CDR1 LGHNA and CDR2 YSLEER. V was pared by 3 bases and J by 3 bases, with 10 bases between. The CDR3 has 14 amino acids. CDR3 sequence reads: CASSQTLGTDTQYF. CDR3 DNA sequence: TGCGCCAGCAGCCAGACACTGGGAACAGATACGCAGTATTTT.

This clonotype was seen once. The J gene is TRBJ1-1, the V gene TRBV7-9; TRBD1 is a possible D gene (6 bases). This CDR3 region has 15 residues. Germline CDR1 and CDR2: SEHNR and FQNEAQ (reference sequence). The germline V and J ends were trimmed by 5 bases and 4 bases, with 17 bases remaining between them. The DNA for the CDR3 is TGTGCCAGCAGCCCTCTCGGGAGGGGGTCCACTGAAGCTTTCTTT. This codes for CASSPLGRGSTEAFF.

Notes on this clonotype: This clone may be a read error of a much larger clone one base away. This chain uses TRBV12-3 or TRBV12-4 with TRBJ1-5; D gene uncertain. This CDR3 region has 12 residues. The chain's CDR3 is CASGFGNQPQHF. The CDR3 region has the DNA TGTGCCAGCGGTTTCGGCAATCAGCCCCAGCATTTT.

By sample fraction, this clonotype is large. The chain is built from TRBV29-1 and TRBJ2-2, with D possibly TRBD1 on 6 matching bases. The CDR3 runs 16 residues. Between the trimmed V and J ends, which lost 3 bases and 4 bases, there was a span of 18 bases. Germline CDR1 and CDR2: SQVTM and ANQGSEA. CDR3 sequence: CSVEGPAGVSTGELFF. For the CDR3, the DNA is TGCAGCGTTGAGGGCCCAGCAGGGGTTAGCACCGGGGAGCTGTTTTTT.

This clonotype is deemed medium-sized (0.01 to 0.1%). The CDR3 coding sequence is TGCGCCAGCAGCCATCCGGGACTAGCGCTCTACGAGCAGTACTTC. Its protein product is CASSHPGLALYEQYF. V is TRBV4-1 and J is TRBJ2-7, with TRBD2 matching over 10 bases. Per germline, CDR1 MGHRA and CDR2 YSYEKL. CDR3 length equals 15 residues. With 3 bases clipped from V and 3 bases from J, the junction kept 5 bases outside the gene matches.

By share, this clonotype ranks as medium-sized. The V call is TRBV27, the J call TRBJ2-2; the D gene is possibly TRBD1 (5 bases). Germline loops: CDR1 MNHEY, CDR2 SMNVEV (reference sequence). The germline V and J ends were trimmed by 7 bases and 3 bases, with 21 bases remaining between them. This CDR3 spans 17 amino acids. The CDR3 region is CASMSPGAQGYTGELFF. The CDR3 nucleotides read TGTGCCAGCATGTCCCCTGGGGCGCAGGGTTACACCGGGGAGCTGTTTTTT.

V usage is TRBV4-3 and J usage is TRBJ1-1; 7 nucleotides match TRBD1. The length of the CDR3 is 16 residues. In germline, CDR1 is LGHNA, CDR2 YSLEER. Trimming took 0 bases from V and 3 from J; bases not matched to a gene: 7. The CDR3 DNA sequence: TGCGCCAGCAGCCAAGATCTCGGGACAGACCACACTGAAGCTTTCTTT. This encodes CASSQDLGTDHTEAFF.

The sample holds one count of this clonotype. Just one base apart from a much larger clone, this may be a read error. J is TRBJ2-7 and V is TRBV15; the D call may be TRBD1 or TRBD2 (6 bases each). The CDR3 is made up of 14 amino acids. Germline V gene sequence: CDR1 LNHNV, CDR2 YYDKDF (reference sequence). The CDR3 nucleotides read TGTGCCACCAGCAGAGACGGGGGCTCCTACGAGCAGCACTTC. Amino acids: CATSRDGGSYEQHF. The full variable domain, with the rest looked up from reference TRBV15 and TRBJ2-7, is DAMVIQNPRYQVTQFGKPVTLSCSQTLNHNVMYWYQQKSSQAPKLLFHYYDKDFNNEADTPDNFQSRRPNTSFCFLDIRSPGLGDTAMYLCATSRDGGSYEQHFGPGTRLTVT.

By sample fraction, this clonotype is medium-sized. V and J are TRBV7-8 and TRBJ1-5, with unresolved D. V was clipped by 1 base and J by 4 bases, with 11 bases between them. Germline CDR1 is SGHVS and CDR2 is FQNEAQ. The CDR3 length is 15 residues. CDR3: CASSLGQFRNQPQHF. In DNA form, the CDR3 reads TGTGCCAGCAGCTTAGGGCAGTTCAGAAATCAGCCCCAGCATTTT.

The chain has TRBV7-3 and TRBJ2-7; a weak D match, TRBD1 (6 bases). Looked up from germline, CDR1 is SGHTA and CDR2 is FQGTGA. V was cut by 2 bases and J by 4 bases, with 15 bases left in between. This CDR3 spans 15 amino acids. The CDR3: CASSLGPGDQYEQYF. The DNA of the CDR3 is TGTGCCAGCAGCTTAGGTCCAGGGGACCAGTACGAGCAGTACTTC.

A note on this clonotype: A much larger clone lies one base from this, so it may be a read error. This chain joins TRBV5-6 and TRBJ2-7, with 10 bases identical to TRBD2. CDR1 and CDR2 (germline): SGHDT, YYEEEE. This CDR3 contains 15 residues. Written as DNA, the CDR3 is TGTGCCAGCAGCCCGCTAGCGGGAGTGACCTACGTGCAGTACTTC. This encodes CASSPLAGVTYVQYF.

By share, this clonotype counts as medium-sized (0.01 to 0.1%). This sequence joins TRBV4-1 and TRBJ2-3; the D gene is possibly TRBD2 (5 bases). The CDR3 has 14 amino acids. The V end was cut by 0 bases, the J end by 9 bases, with 13 bases between. Per the germline V gene, CDR1 is MGHRA and CDR2 is YSYEKL. The CDR3 loop reads CASSQDRRGWTQYF. The CDR3 DNA reads TGCGCCAGCAGCCAAGATCGGAGAGGGTGGACGCAGTATTTT.

This clonotype was detected only a few times. This rearrangement joins TRBV9 to TRBJ2-7, with a possible D match to TRBD2 (5 bases). This CDR3 is 15 amino acids long. Germline V gene data show CDR1 as SGDLS and CDR2 as YYNGEE. Trimming left V 3 bases short and J 0 bases short, with 13 bases between. The CDR3 region has the DNA TGTGCCAGCAGCGAATTCAGCGGCCTCTCCTACGAGCAGTACTTC. Its translation: CASSEFSGLSYEQYF. Using reference TRBV9 and TRBJ2-7 for the parts outside the CDR3, the full variable domain is DSGVTQTPKHLITATGQRVTLRCSPRSGDLSVYWYQQSLDQGLQFLIQYYNGEERAKGNILERFSAQQFPDLHSELNLSSLELGDSALYFCASSEFSGLSYEQYFGPGTRLTVT.

In this sample, this clonotype is medium-sized. The V gene is TRBV20-1, the J gene TRBJ2-3; 9 nucleotides agree with TRBD1. CDR1 and CDR2 (germline): DFQATT, SNEGSKA (reference sequence). Germline trimming cut 4 bases from V and 4 bases from J; bases unmatched to any gene: 9. CDR3 length: 15 residues. CDR3 amino acids: CSATSGTGSPDTQYF. The CDR3 region has the DNA TGCAGTGCTACTTCCGGGACAGGGAGCCCAGATACGCAGTATTTT.

V gene TRBV23-1 combines with J gene TRBJ2-7; 8 bases map to TRBD2. TRBV23-1 belongs to the ORF category, with a function that is uncertain. Trimming took 0 bases from V and 2 from J; bases not matched to a gene: 12. The CDR3 has 18 residues. The CDR3 region has the DNA TGCGCCAGCAGTCAATCGCGACTAGCGCTTTCGTTTACCTACGAGCAGTACTTC. This sequence encodes CASSQSRLALSFTYEQYF.

Within the sample, this clonotype is medium-sized (0.01 to 0.1%). CDR3: CASSLDRRYEQYF. The CDR3 region has the DNA TGTGCCAGCAGTTTAGACAGGAGGTACGAGCAGTACTTC. V usage is TRBV27 and J usage is TRBJ2-7, with TRBD1 as a possible D gene (6 bases). V was shortened by 2 bases and J by 4 bases, with 9 bases between the two germline ends. The CDR3 contains 13 residues. Per the germline V gene, CDR1 is MNHEY and CDR2 is SMNVEV (reference sequence).

The chain has TRBV5-1 and TRBJ2-3; either TRBD1 or TRBD2 may supply D (6 bases each). CDR3 length: 16 amino acids. Deletions cut 0 bases from V and 1 base from J, with 12 bases between. Germline V gene sequence: CDR1 SGHRS, CDR2 YFSETQ. CDR3 region: CASSLADRGRTDTQYF. In nucleotides, the CDR3 is TGCGCCAGCAGCTTGGCGGACCGGGGGCGCACAGATACGCAGTATTTT.

Details on this clonotype: A read error is possible here, since a much larger clone lies one base away. The chain recombines TRBV7-4 with TRBJ2-7; the D is unclear. V was trimmed by 11 bases and J by 0 bases, leaving 17 bases between them. Germline CDR1 and CDR2: SGHVT and SQSDAQ. The CDR3 contains 14 residues. CDR3 sequence: CACTPEYNSYEQYF. The CDR3 DNA reads TGTGCCTGCACCCCAGAGTACAACTCCTACGAGCAGTACTTC.

For this clonotype: This may be a read error: a much more frequent sequence differs by one nucleotide. V is TRBV6-2 or TRBV6-3 and J is TRBJ2-1, with D perhaps being TRBD1 or TRBD2 (5 bases each). Deletions cut 0 bases from V and 15 bases from J, with 15 bases between. This CDR3 region has 13 residues. Germline V gene sequence: CDR1 MNHEY, CDR2 SVGEGT. CDR3 in amino acids: CASSYSRGAARFF. The CDR3 DNA sequence: TGTGCCAGCAGTTACTCGAGAGGGGCGGCGCGGTTCTTC.